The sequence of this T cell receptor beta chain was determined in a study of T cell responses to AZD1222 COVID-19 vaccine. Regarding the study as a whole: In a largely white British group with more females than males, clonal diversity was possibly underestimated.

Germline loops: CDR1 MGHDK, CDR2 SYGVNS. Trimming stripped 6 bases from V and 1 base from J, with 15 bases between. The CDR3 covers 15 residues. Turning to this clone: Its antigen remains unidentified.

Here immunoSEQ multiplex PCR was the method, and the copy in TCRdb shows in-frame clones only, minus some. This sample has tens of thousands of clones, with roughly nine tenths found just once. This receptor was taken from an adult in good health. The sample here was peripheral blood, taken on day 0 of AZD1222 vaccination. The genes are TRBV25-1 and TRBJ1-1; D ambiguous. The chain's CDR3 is CASSHGAARNTEAFF. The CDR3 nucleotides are TGTGCCAGCAGCCACGGCGCTGCCCGGAACACTGAAGCTTTCTTT.